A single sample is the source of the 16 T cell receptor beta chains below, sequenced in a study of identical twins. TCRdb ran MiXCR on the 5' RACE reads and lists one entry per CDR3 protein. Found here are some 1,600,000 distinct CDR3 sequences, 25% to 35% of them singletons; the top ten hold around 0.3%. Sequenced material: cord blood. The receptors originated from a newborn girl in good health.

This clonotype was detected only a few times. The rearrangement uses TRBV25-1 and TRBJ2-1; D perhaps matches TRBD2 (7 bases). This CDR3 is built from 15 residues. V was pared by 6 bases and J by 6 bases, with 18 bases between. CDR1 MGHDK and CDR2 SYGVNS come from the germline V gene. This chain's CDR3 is CASSWGAGVVNEQFF. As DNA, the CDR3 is TGTGCCAGCAGCTGGGGGGCGGGAGTGGTCAATGAGCAGTTCTTC.

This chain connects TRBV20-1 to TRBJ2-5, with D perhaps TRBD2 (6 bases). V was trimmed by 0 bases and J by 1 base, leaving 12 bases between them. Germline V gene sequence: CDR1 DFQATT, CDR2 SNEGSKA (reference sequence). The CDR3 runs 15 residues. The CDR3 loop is CSARDRLAPQETQYF. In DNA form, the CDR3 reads TGCAGTGCTAGAGATCGCCTAGCGCCCCAAGAGACCCAGTACTTC.

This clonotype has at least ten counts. In DNA, the CDR3 is TGTGCCAGCAGTGAAGAGCCGTGGGAGACCCAGTACTTC. Translating it yields CASSEEPWETQYF. The chain uses TRBV25-1 and TRBJ2-5; D is unresolved. V lost 2 bases and J 5 bases, leaving 9 bases between the germline ends. In germline, CDR1 is MGHDK, CDR2 SYGVNS. CDR3 length equals 13 residues.

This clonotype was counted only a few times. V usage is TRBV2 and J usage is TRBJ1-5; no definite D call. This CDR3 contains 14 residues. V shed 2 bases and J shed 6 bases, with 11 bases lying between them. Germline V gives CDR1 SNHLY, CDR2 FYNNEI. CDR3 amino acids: CASSERPPGQPQHF. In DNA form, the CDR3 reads TGTGCCAGCAGTGAACGGCCTCCGGGTCAGCCCCAGCATTTT.

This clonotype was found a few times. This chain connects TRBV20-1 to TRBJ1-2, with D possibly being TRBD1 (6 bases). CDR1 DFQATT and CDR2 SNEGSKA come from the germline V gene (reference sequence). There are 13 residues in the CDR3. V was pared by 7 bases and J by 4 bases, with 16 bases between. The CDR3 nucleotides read TGCAGTGAATACCGAGGACAGACCTATGGCTACACCTTC. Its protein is CSEYRGQTYGYTF.

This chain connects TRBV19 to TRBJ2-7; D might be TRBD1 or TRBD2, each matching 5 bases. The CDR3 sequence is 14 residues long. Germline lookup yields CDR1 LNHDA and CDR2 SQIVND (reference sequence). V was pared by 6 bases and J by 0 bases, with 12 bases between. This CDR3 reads CASSPTRGSYEQYF. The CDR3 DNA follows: TGTGCCAGTAGCCCCACTAGGGGCTCCTACGAGCAGTACTTC.

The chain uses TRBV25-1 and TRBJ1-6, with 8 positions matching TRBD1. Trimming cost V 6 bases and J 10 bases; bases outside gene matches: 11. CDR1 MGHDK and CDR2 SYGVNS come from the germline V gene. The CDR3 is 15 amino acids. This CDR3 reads CASRNQGAGGSPLHF. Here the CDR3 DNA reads TGTGCCAGCAGAAACCAGGGGGCTGGGGGATCACCCCTCCACTTT.

Written as DNA, the CDR3 is TGTGCCAGCAGCGAAGTGACAGGGGGTGTGACAGATACGCAGTATTTT. Translating gives CASSEVTGGVTDTQYF. The V gene is TRBV14, the J gene TRBJ2-3, with TRBD1 matching over 9 bases. CDR1 is SGHDN, CDR2 FVKESK, per germline. The CDR3 contains 16 residues. V dropped 5 bases and J dropped 3; count of bases not matched to a gene: 9.

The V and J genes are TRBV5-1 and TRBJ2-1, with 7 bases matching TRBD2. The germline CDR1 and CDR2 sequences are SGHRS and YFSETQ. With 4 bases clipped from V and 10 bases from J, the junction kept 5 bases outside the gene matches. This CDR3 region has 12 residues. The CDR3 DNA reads TGCGCCAGCAGCGTCAGCGGGGTGGAGCAGTTCTTC. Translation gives CASSVSGVEQFF.

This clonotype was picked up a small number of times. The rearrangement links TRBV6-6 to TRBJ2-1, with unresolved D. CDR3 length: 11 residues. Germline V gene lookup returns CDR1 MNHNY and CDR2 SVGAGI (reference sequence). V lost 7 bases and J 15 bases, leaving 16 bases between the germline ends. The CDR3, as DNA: TGTGCCAGCACCAAAGGGCGTCTACCGTTCTTC. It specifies CASTKGRLPFF.

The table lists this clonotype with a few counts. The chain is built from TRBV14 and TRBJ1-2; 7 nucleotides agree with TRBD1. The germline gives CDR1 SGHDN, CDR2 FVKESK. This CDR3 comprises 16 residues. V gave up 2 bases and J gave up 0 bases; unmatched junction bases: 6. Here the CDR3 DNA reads TGTGCCAGCAGCCAACTAACAGGGGCCGCTAACTATGGCTACACCTTC. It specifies CASSQLTGAANYGYTF.

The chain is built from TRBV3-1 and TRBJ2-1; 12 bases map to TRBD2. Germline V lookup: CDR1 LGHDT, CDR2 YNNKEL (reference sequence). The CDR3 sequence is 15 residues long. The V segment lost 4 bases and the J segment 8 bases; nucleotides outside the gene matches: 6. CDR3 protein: CASSRPSGGVDEQFF. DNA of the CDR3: TGTGCCAGCAGCCGACCTAGCGGGGGGGTAGATGAGCAGTTCTTC.

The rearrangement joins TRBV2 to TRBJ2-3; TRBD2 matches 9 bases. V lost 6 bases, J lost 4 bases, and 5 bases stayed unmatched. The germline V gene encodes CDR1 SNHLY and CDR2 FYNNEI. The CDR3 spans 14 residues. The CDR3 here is CASRGGLAPDTQYF. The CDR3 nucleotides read TGTGCCAGCAGGGGGGGACTAGCCCCAGATACGCAGTATTTT.

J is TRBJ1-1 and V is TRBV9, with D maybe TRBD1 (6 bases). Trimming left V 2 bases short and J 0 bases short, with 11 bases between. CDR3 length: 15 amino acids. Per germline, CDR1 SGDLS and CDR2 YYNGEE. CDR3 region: CASSVRTVMNTEAFF. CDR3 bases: TGTGCCAGCAGCGTCCGGACAGTAATGAACACTGAAGCTTTCTTT.

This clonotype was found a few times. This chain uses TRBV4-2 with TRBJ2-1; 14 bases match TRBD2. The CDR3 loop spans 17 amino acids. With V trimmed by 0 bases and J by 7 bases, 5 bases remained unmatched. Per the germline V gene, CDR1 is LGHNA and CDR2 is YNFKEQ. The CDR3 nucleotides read TGTGCCAGCAGCCAAGACGTCGGACTAGCGGGAGGTAATGAGCAGTTCTTC. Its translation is CASSQDVGLAGGNEQFF.

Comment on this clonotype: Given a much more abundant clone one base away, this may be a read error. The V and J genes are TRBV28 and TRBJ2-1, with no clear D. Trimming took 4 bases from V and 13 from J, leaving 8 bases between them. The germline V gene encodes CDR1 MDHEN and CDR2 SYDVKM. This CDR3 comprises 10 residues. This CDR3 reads CASSSQTQFF. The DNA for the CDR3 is TGTGCCAGCAGTTCGCAAACCCAGTTCTTC.